This entry describes one T cell receptor beta chain. Its antigen is not identified. This sample stems from a study of T cell repertoires in cytomegalovirus infection. Overall study: From public TCR beta signatures came an indication of both CMV infection and matching HLA type.

MiXCR was run by TCRdb on the reads, yielding one entry per CDR3 protein. This table holds about 300,000 distinct CDR3 sequences, more than 20% found once. Study-wide results and limits: It was HLA-C-restricted CMV-specific TCR beta clonotypes that dominated the response ex vivo. Totalled public TCR beta family frequency picked out people who carried CMV plus the relevant HLA.

The germline V gene encodes CDR1 SEHNR and CDR2 FQNEAQ (reference sequence). Unmatched junction bases numbered 9, after V lost 2 bases and J lost 3 bases. The CDR3 has 16 residues. The gene calls are TRBV7-9 and TRBJ2-7; 8 bases agree with TRBD1. This clonotype was sampled from a human donor in good health (CMV status not recorded). Some clones in this sample may be carry-over from other donors' samples. The sequencing sample was made of PBMCs. The CDR3 reads CASSLYRSDRVYEQYF. In DNA form, the CDR3 reads TGTGCCAGCAGCTTATATAGGTCGGACAGGGTCTACGAGCAGTACTTC.